Following are 21 T cell receptor beta chains from one sample sequenced in a study of T cell responses to AZD1222 COVID-19 vaccine. This table comes from immunoSEQ multiplex PCR, and its TCRdb copy is limited to in-frame clones, with some not included. The sample holds 150,000 to 200,000 clones; about 92% are singletons and the top ten take approximately 1.4%. The sequences come from peripheral blood, collected on day 0 of AZD1222 vaccination. The receptors were gathered from an adult in good health.

The CDR3 here is CASSPLSFQETQYF. The DNA for the CDR3 is TGTGCCAGCTCACCACTTAGTTTCCAAGAGACCCAGTACTTC. V is TRBV18 and J is TRBJ2-5; D unresolved. Trimming shortened V by 1 base and J by 1 base, and 7 bases separated the two germline ends. Germline-derived CDR1 and CDR2 are KGHSH and LQKENI. The CDR3 has 14 residues. Full variable domain (outside the CDR3, taken from reference TRBV18 and TRBJ2-5): NAGVMQNPRHLVRRRGQEARLRCSPMKGHSHVYWYRQLPEEGLKFMVYLQKENIIDESGMPKERFSAEFPKEGPSILRIQQVVRGDSAAYFCASSPLSFQETQYFGPGTRLLVL.

The CDR3 here is CASSPPSGLAGGHFNEQFF. CDR3 in DNA: TGTGCCAGTAGTCCCCCCTCGGGGTTAGCGGGGGGCCATTTCAATGAGCAGTTCTTC. V and J are TRBV19 and TRBJ2-1; 10 bases are a match to TRBD2. With 5 bases clipped from V and 6 bases from J, the junction kept 19 bases outside the gene matches. The germline V gene has CDR1 LNHDA and CDR2 SQIVND (reference sequence). This CDR3 is 19 amino acids long.

This clone was detected only once. The V call is TRBV4-2, the J call TRBJ2-5; 7 bases fit TRBD2. Germline assignment: CDR1 LGHNA and CDR2 YNFKEQ. Trimming took 1 base from V and 5 from J; bases not matched to a gene: 7. This CDR3 comprises 15 residues. CDR3 DNA: TGTGCCAGCAGCCAAGGGGGCGGGGGACGGGAGACCCAGTACTTC. Translation gives CASSQGGGGRETQYF.

The chain carries TRBV30 and TRBJ1-1, with no clear D. The V end lost 3 bases, the J end lost 2 bases, and 16 bases lay between the germline ends. There are 15 residues in the CDR3. From germline, CDR1 is GTSNPN and CDR2 SVGIG (reference sequence). Here the CDR3 DNA reads TGTGCCTGGAGGGGAGAGCCCCCAAGTAACACTGAAGCTTTCTTT. Protein product: CAWRGEPPSNTEAFF.

The gene calls are TRBV7-6 and TRBJ2-3, with 7 bases that match TRBD1. Germline trimming cut 1 base from V and 6 bases from J; bases unmatched to any gene: 10. This CDR3 spans 16 amino acids. CDR1 SGHVS and CDR2 FNYEAQ come from the germline V gene. This CDR3 is CASSLGAGGRGDTQYF. The CDR3 DNA reads TGTGCCAGCAGCTTAGGGGCAGGGGGAAGGGGTGATACGCAGTATTTT.

The rearrangement joins TRBV4-3 to TRBJ1-5; D is perhaps TRBD1 (6 bases). The V gene's germline CDR1 is LGHNA and CDR2 YSLEER. The CDR3 runs to 15 residues. V lost 2 bases to trimming and J lost 0 bases, with 8 bases between them. The CDR3, as DNA: TGCGCCAGCAGCCAACTACAGGGTAGCAATCAGCCCCAGCATTTT. The encoded protein is CASSQLQGSNQPQHF.

The rearrangement joins TRBV5-4 to TRBJ1-4; D perhaps matches TRBD1 (5 bases). This CDR3 is built from 15 residues. The germline CDR1 and CDR2 sequences are SGHNT and YYREEE (reference sequence). V shed 1 base and J shed 1 base, with 8 bases lying between them. CDR3 in DNA: TGTGCCAGCAGCTTGAAGGGGATAACTAATGAAAAACTGTTTTTT. Its translation is CASSLKGITNEKLFF. Combining the CDR3 with reference TRBV5-4 and TRBJ1-4 gives the whole variable domain ETGVTQSPTHLIKTRGQQVTLRCSSQSGHNTVSWYQQALGQGPQFIFQYYREEENGRGNFPPRFSGLQFPNYSSELNVNALELDDSALYLCASSLKGITNEKLFFGSGTQLSVL.

The rearrangement joins TRBV7-2 to TRBJ2-7; 11 bases agree with TRBD2. Germline V gives CDR1 SGHTA, CDR2 FQGNSA. This CDR3 is 19 amino acids long. The junction had 16 bases not matched to a gene; V was cut back by 1 base and J by 5 bases. The CDR3 DNA reads as TGTGCCAGCAGCTTAGGGCTAGCGGGGGGACCGGCCCCCGGGCACGAGCAGTACTTC. It encodes CASSLGLAGGPAPGHEQYF. Supplemented by reference TRBV7-2 and TRBJ2-7, the full variable domain reads GAGVSQSPSNKVTEKGKDVELRCDPISGHTALYWYRQSLGQGLEFLIYFQGNSAPDKSGLPSDRFSAERTGGSVSTLTIQRTQQEDSAVYLCASSLGLAGGPAPGHEQYFGPGTRLTVT.

CDR3 amino acids: CASSLRGGNGYTF. The CDR3 DNA sequence: TGTGCCAGCAGCTTGAGAGGGGGCAATGGCTACACCTTC. The chain employs TRBV7-8 and TRBJ1-2; 7 bases are a match to TRBD1. J lost 6 bases, V lost 3 bases, and 4 bases had no gene match. Germline CDR1 SGHVS, CDR2 FQNEAQ. The CDR3 has 13 residues.

The chain links TRBV7-2 to TRBJ2-3, with 8 positions matching TRBD2. The CDR3 sequence is 16 residues long. With 3 bases clipped from V and 1 base from J, the junction kept 6 bases outside the gene matches. The germline gives CDR1 SGHTA, CDR2 FQGNSA. The CDR3 loop reads CASSLSGRGGTDTQYF. In DNA form, the CDR3 reads TGTGCCAGCAGCTTGTCCGGGCGGGGGGGCACAGATACGCAGTATTTT.

The chain employs TRBV5-1 and TRBJ2-7, with D tentatively TRBD2 (6 bases). The CDR3 loop spans 15 amino acids. Germline CDR1 and CDR2: SGHRS and YFSETQ. The ends were cut back, 0 bases at V and 4 bases at J, with 14 bases in the middle. The CDR3 reads CASSLVGGAEYEQYF. CDR3 nucleotides: TGCGCCAGCAGCTTGGTCGGAGGGGCTGAATACGAGCAGTACTTC.

The rearrangement uses TRBV10-3 and TRBJ2-7; 7 bases map to TRBD1. The trim removed 6 bases at V and 5 bases at J, leaving 4 bases unmatched. Germline lookup yields CDR1 ENHRY and CDR2 SYGVKD. The CDR3 spans 12 residues. CDR3 loop: CAIRGTVNEQYF. The CDR3 region has the DNA TGTGCCATCAGAGGGACAGTGAACGAGCAGTACTTC.

The chain couples TRBV3-1 (or the pseudogene TRBV3-2) to TRBJ2-2; 11 bases are shared with TRBD2. Unmatched junction bases numbered 8, after V lost 2 bases and J lost 3 bases. Looked up from germline, CDR1 is LGHDT and CDR2 is YNNKEL (reference sequence). The CDR3 is made up of 18 amino acids. In DNA form, the CDR3 reads TGTGCCAGCAGCCAACGTGTACTAGCGGGGGCCTACACCGGGGAGCTGTTTTTT. Encoded protein: CASSQRVLAGAYTGELFF.

This sequence joins TRBV3-1 (or the pseudogene TRBV3-2) and TRBJ2-2; TRBD1 agrees at 8 bases. The CDR3 runs to 15 residues. The V gene's germline CDR1 is LGHDT and CDR2 YNNKEL (reference sequence). The V gene end was trimmed by 4 bases and the J gene end by 1 base; junction bases not matched to a gene: 2. CDR3 protein: CASSRTGGNTGELFF. CDR3 sequence (DNA): TGTGCCAGCAGCCGTACAGGGGGGAACACCGGGGAGCTGTTTTTT.

With regard to this clone: Mismatch with germline at one junction end may stem from a read error. This chain links TRBV6-1 with TRBJ1-6; unclear D gene. Germline values: CDR1 MNHNS, CDR2 SASEGT. This CDR3 contains 16 residues. The CDR3 DNA reads TGTGCCAGCAGGGAAGGTGAGGGCTACTATAATTCACCCCTCCACTTT. Encoded protein: CASREGEGYYNSPLHF.

The table lists this clone with a few counts. The chain links TRBV11-2 to TRBJ2-5, with unresolved D. This CDR3 contains 12 residues. The germline V and J ends were trimmed by 6 bases and 9 bases, with 14 bases remaining between them. Germline V gene data show CDR1 as SGHAT and CDR2 as FQNNGV. The CDR3 is CASSRWTDAQYF. Written as DNA, the CDR3 is TGTGCCAGCAGTCGATGGACGGATGCCCAGTACTTC.

This chain links TRBV10-3 with TRBJ1-2; D is perhaps TRBD1 (6 bases). V was cut by 3 bases and J by 2 bases, with 13 bases left in between. The CDR3 runs to 15 residues. Germline V gene lookup returns CDR1 ENHRY and CDR2 SYGVKD. CDR3 amino acids: CAISDETGENYGYTF. The CDR3 DNA follows: TGTGCCATCAGTGACGAGACAGGCGAAAACTATGGCTACACCTTC.

This chain connects TRBV4-3 to TRBJ2-2; TRBD1 aligns across 7 bases. V was clipped by 1 base and J by 8 bases; unmatched bases: 13. Germline V gives CDR1 LGHNA, CDR2 YSLEER. The CDR3 covers 17 residues. The CDR3 is CASSQGFGQGVLGELFF. CDR3 coding DNA: TGCGCCAGCAGCCAAGGGTTCGGCCAGGGGGTATTGGGGGAGCTGTTTTTT.

In nucleotides, the CDR3 is TGTGCCAGCAGTGGGCTCAGGAGTGAGACCCAGTACTTC. Amino acid sequence: CASSGLRSETQYF. The rearrangement uses TRBV2 and TRBJ2-5; D not certain. This CDR3 has 13 residues. The germline V and J ends were trimmed by 4 bases and 5 bases, with 11 bases remaining between them. CDR1 is SNHLY, CDR2 FYNNEI, per germline.

The gene calls are TRBV11-3 and TRBJ2-7; D uncertain. Germline V lookup: CDR1 SGHNT, CDR2 YENEEA. V dropped 4 bases and J dropped 4 bases, with 8 bases sitting between them. The length of the CDR3 is 12 residues. The CDR3 DNA is TGTGCCAGCAGCTCCTCAGGTTACGAGCAGTACTTC. This encodes CASSSSGYEQYF.

This clone was picked up one time. The rearrangement links TRBV28 to TRBJ1-2; possible D gene TRBD1, 5 bases. This CDR3 is built from 15 residues. With 8 bases removed from V and 2 bases from J, the gap between germline ends came to 18 bases. CDR1 MDHEN and CDR2 SYDVKM come from the germline V gene. The chain's CDR3 is CASQDGGEGNYGYTF. CDR3 DNA: TGTGCCAGCCAGGACGGAGGAGAGGGGAACTATGGCTACACCTTC.